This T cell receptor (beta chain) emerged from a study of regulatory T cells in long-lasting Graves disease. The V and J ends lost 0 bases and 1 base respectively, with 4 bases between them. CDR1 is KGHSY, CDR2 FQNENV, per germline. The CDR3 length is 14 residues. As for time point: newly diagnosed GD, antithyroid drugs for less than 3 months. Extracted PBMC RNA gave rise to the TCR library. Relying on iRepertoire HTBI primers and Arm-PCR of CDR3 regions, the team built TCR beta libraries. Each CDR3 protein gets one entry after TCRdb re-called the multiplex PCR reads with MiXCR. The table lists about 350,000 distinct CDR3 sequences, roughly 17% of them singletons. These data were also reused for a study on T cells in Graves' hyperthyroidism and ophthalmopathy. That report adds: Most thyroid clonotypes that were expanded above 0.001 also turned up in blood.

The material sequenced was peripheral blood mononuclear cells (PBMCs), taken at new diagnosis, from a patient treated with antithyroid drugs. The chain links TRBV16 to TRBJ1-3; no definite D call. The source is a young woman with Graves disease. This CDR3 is CASSQSVSGNTIYF. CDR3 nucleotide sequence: TGTGCCAGCAGCCAATCAGTTTCTGGAAACACCATATATTTT.